The 27 T cell receptor beta chains below come from one sample, sequenced in a study of T cell repertoires in cytomegalovirus infection. TCRdb used MiXCR to reprocess the reads, holding one entry per CDR3 protein. This sample has approximately 990,000 distinct CDR3 sequences; 30% to 40% occur once, and the top ten carry 13%. No cognate antigen is known for these TCRs. Sequenced material: cultured CD8+ T cells from PBMCs, taken from culture after CMV antigen stimulation. These receptors all come from a human donor in good health (CMV status not recorded). Some clones in this sample may be carry-over from other donors' samples.

This clonotype was observed a few times. This chain uses TRBV28 with TRBJ1-2; D unclear. The CDR3 has 13 residues. The V and J ends lost 3 bases and 5 bases respectively, with 10 bases between them. Germline CDR1 and CDR2: MDHEN and SYDVKM. CDR3 DNA: TGTGCCAGCAGTTTTGGGATCCCTTATGGCTACACCTTC. Translation: CASSFGIPYGYTF.

This clonotype was found many times. This chain connects TRBV12-3 or TRBV12-4 to TRBJ1-2; D perhaps matches TRBD1 (5 bases). V gave up 5 bases and J gave up 1 base, with 11 bases separating them. The CDR3 totals 14 residues. The CDR3 DNA sequence: TGTGCCAGCAGTCCGCTGACAGATAACTATGGCTACACCTTC. Residues: CASSPLTDNYGYTF.

The chain carries TRBV29-1 and TRBJ2-2, with 7 nucleotides matching TRBD1. After removal of 7 bases from V and 0 bases from J, the junction contained 5 bases not matched to a gene. The CDR3 extends over 14 amino acids. From germline, CDR1 is SQVTM and CDR2 ANQGSEA. The CDR3 coding sequence is TGCAGCGCCACCGACAGGGCGAACACCGGGGAGCTGTTTTTT. It encodes CSATDRANTGELFF.

The V and J genes are TRBV10-3 and TRBJ2-1; 7 bases are a match to TRBD1. V was clipped by 6 bases and J by 0 bases; unmatched bases: 8. This CDR3 spans 16 amino acids. Per germline, CDR1 ENHRY and CDR2 SYGVKD. DNA of the CDR3: TGTGCCATCAGCCTGGGACAGCAACTCTCCTACAATGAGCAGTTCTTC. It specifies CAISLGQQLSYNEQFF.

J is TRBJ2-1 and V is TRBV12-3 or TRBV12-4, with unresolved D. Between the trimmed V and J ends, which lost 3 bases and 8 bases, there was a span of 8 bases. CDR3 length equals 12 residues. For the CDR3, the DNA is TGTGCCAGCAGTTTTTTGTTCTATGAGCAGTTCTTC. Translating gives CASSFLFYEQFF.

The chain joins TRBV6-1 to TRBJ1-1; D gene ambiguous. V was clipped by 2 bases and J by 11 bases, with 21 bases between them. CDR3 length: 15 residues. Germline V gene sequence: CDR1 MNHNS, CDR2 SASEGT. CDR3 region: CASSERKGRVRSAFF. The CDR3 DNA reads as TGTGCCAGCAGTGAACGAAAAGGGAGGGTTCGGTCGGCTTTCTTT.

This clonotype occurred once. The CDR3 DNA reads TGTGCCAGCAGCTCAGCGCTCGGCGGACCCCAAGAGACCCAGTACTTC. Translation gives CASSSALGGPQETQYF. The chain is built from TRBV7-4 and TRBJ2-5; no firm D call. The germline gives CDR1 SGHVT, CDR2 SQSDAQ. Trimming shortened V by 4 bases and J by 1 base, and 16 bases separated the two germline ends. The CDR3 sequence is 16 residues long.

This clonotype occurred many times. The V call is TRBV7-2, the J call TRBJ1-6; D is ambiguous. Germline lookup yields CDR1 SGHTA and CDR2 FQGNSA. V was shortened by 1 base and J by 0 bases, with 13 bases between the two germline ends. This CDR3 has 18 amino acids. CDR3 loop: CASSLVSDLSSYNSPLHF. The CDR3 bases are TGTGCCAGCAGCTTAGTATCAGACTTAAGCTCCTATAATTCACCCCTCCACTTT.

The chain has TRBV7-2 and TRBJ1-1; unclear D gene. This CDR3 region has 16 residues. CDR1 is SGHTA, CDR2 FQGNSA, per germline. Trimming pared 1 base from V and 1 base from J, leaving 13 bases between. The chain's CDR3 is CASSLVRIYSNTEAFF. CDR3 bases: TGTGCCAGCAGCTTAGTCAGGATATACTCGAACACTGAAGCTTTCTTT.

This clonotype was picked up a small number of times. This sequence joins TRBV4-3 and TRBJ2-1, with D maybe TRBD2 (6 bases). V lost 0 bases to trimming and J lost 6 bases, with 9 bases between them. The CDR3 is 14 amino acids. The germline gives CDR1 LGHNA, CDR2 YSLEER. CDR3 sequence: CASSQDSGVNEQFF. CDR3 nucleotides: TGCGCCAGCAGCCAAGATTCGGGGGTCAATGAGCAGTTCTTC.

V gene TRBV12-5 combines with J gene TRBJ2-1; 9 bases are shared with TRBD1. CDR3 size: 15 residues. From germline, CDR1 is LGHNT and CDR2 FRNRAP. Germline trimming cut 1 base from V and 11 bases from J; bases unmatched to any gene: 9. The CDR3 loop reads CASGLARTGEFQQFF. The CDR3, as DNA: TGTGCTAGTGGTTTGGCTAGGACAGGGGAATTTCAGCAGTTCTTC.

The V and J genes are TRBV2 and TRBJ2-3; no clear D gene. Germline V gene data show CDR1 as SNHLY and CDR2 as FYNNEI. The V and J ends lost 0 bases and 2 bases respectively, with 15 bases between them. The CDR3 has 17 amino acids. The CDR3 sequence: CASSEARLRPNTDTQYF. DNA for the CDR3: TGTGCCAGCAGTGAAGCTCGGCTCAGGCCCAACACAGATACGCAGTATTTT.

As DNA, the CDR3 is TGCGCCAGCAGCTTGGTGGCCCTCGTAAGCACAGATACGCAGTATTTT. This codes for CASSLVALVSTDTQYF. The V call is TRBV5-1, the J call TRBJ2-3; D unresolved. Germline loops: CDR1 SGHRS, CDR2 YFSETQ. With 0 bases removed from V and 0 bases from J, the gap between germline ends came to 11 bases. The CDR3 is made up of 16 amino acids.

The rearrangement joins TRBV7-9 to TRBJ1-2; no clear D. The V gene lost 1 base and the J gene lost 0 bases, with 6 bases spanning the gap. This CDR3 has 14 amino acids. Germline loops: CDR1 SEHNR, CDR2 FQNEAQ (reference sequence). DNA of the CDR3: TGTGCCAGCAGCTTAGACCGAGCTAACTATGGCTACACCTTC. This gives the protein CASSLDRANYGYTF.

The chain has TRBV7-9 and TRBJ2-3, with a tentative D call TRBD1 (6 bases). The CDR3 runs to 14 residues. V lost 5 bases, J lost 4 bases, and 13 bases lay in between. The germline V gene encodes CDR1 SEHNR and CDR2 FQNEAQ (reference sequence). In DNA form, the CDR3 reads TGTGCCAGCAGCGGGCGGACAGCTGCAGATACGCAGTATTTT. Translation: CASSGRTAADTQYF. The full variable domain, completed using reference TRBV7-9 and TRBJ2-3, is DTGVSQNPRHKITKRGQNVTFRCDPISEHNRLYWYRQTLGQGPEFLTYFQNEAQLEKSRLLSDRFSAERPKGSFSTLEIQRTEQGDSAMYLCASSGRTAADTQYFGPGTRLTVL.

This chain uses TRBV7-6 with TRBJ1-2; D is perhaps TRBD1 (5 bases). Trimming left V 0 bases short and J 7 bases short, with 9 bases between. CDR3 length equals 13 residues. CDR1 is SGHVS and CDR2 is FNYEAQ in the germline V gene. Written as DNA, the CDR3 is TGTGCCAGCAGCTTAGCGCCAGGGAGTGGCTACACCTTC. The encoded protein is CASSLAPGSGYTF. Variable domain in full (rest from reference TRBV7-6 and TRBJ1-2): GAGVSQSPRYKVTKRGQDVALRCDPISGHVSLYWYRQALGQGPEFLTYFNYEAQQDKSGLPNDRFSAERPEGSISTLTIQRTEQRDSAMYRCASSLAPGSGYTFGSGTRLTVV.

The chain joins TRBV5-1 to TRBJ1-1; D gene unclear. This CDR3 spans 16 amino acids. CDR1 and CDR2 (germline): SGHRS, YFSETQ. Trimming removed 0 bases from V and 0 bases from J, with 12 bases in between. CDR3: CASSLVDKGVNTEAFF. Written as DNA, the CDR3 is TGCGCCAGCAGCTTGGTCGATAAGGGAGTGAACACTGAAGCTTTCTTT.

V and J are TRBV24-1 and TRBJ2-3, with D maybe TRBD2 (6 bases). Deletions cut 9 bases from V and 2 bases from J, with 14 bases between. The germline gives CDR1 KGHDR, CDR2 SFDVKD. CDR3 length equals 14 residues. CDR3 protein: CATQTWDSTDTQYF. The CDR3 DNA reads as TGTGCCACCCAGACCTGGGACTCCACAGATACGCAGTATTTT.

This clonotype was observed at least ten times. The V gene is TRBV7-9, the J gene TRBJ2-1, with a weak D call TRBD1 (6 bases). The CDR3 has 15 residues. V gave up 1 base and J gave up 4 bases, with 11 bases separating them. Germline CDR1 and CDR2: SEHNR and FQNEAQ (reference sequence). The CDR3 DNA reads as TGTGCCAGCAGCTTAGTAACAGGGCTATACAATGAGCAGTTCTTC. This encodes CASSLVTGLYNEQFF.

The chain has TRBV2 and TRBJ2-3, with D possibly being TRBD2 (6 bases). The V end was cut by 3 bases, the J end by 0 bases, with 10 bases between. Per the germline V gene, CDR1 is SNHLY and CDR2 is FYNNEI. This CDR3 spans 15 amino acids. CDR3 nucleotide sequence: TGTGCCAGCAGTGACGAGGGGACTAGCACAGATACGCAGTATTTT. It specifies CASSDEGTSTDTQYF.

This CDR3 is CASSLSDSQTPVGDTEAFF. The CDR3 DNA reads TGTGCCAGCAGCTTATCGGATTCCCAGACTCCGGTAGGCGACACTGAAGCTTTCTTT. The V call is TRBV7-2, the J call TRBJ1-1; D remains ambiguous. CDR1 is SGHTA and CDR2 is FQGNSA in the germline V gene. The length of the CDR3 is 19 residues. The ends were cut back, 2 bases at V and 3 bases at J, with 25 bases in the middle.

The chain is built from TRBV12-3 or TRBV12-4 and TRBJ2-5; TRBD2 aligns across 11 bases. CDR3 length: 16 residues. V trimming: 2 bases; J trimming: 2 bases; junction bases outside the gene matches: 4. The CDR3 region has the DNA TGTGCCAGCAGTTTACCTAGCGGGGGGCCTCAAGAGACCCAGTACTTC. This sequence encodes CASSLPSGGPQETQYF.

The J gene is TRBJ1-5, the V gene TRBV7-9, with no clear D. Germline V gene data show CDR1 as SEHNR and CDR2 as FQNEAQ (reference sequence). The CDR3 covers 13 residues. Trimming removed 0 bases from V and 5 bases from J, with 5 bases in between. For the CDR3, the DNA is TGTGCCAGCAGCTTAGCCCAATATCAGCCCCAGCATTTT. Amino acid sequence: CASSLAQYQPQHF.

This clonotype occurred a few times. V and J are TRBV7-4 and TRBJ2-7; the match to TRBD1 covers 9 bases. V shed 0 bases, J shed 6 bases, and the junction held 3 bases outside the gene matches. The CDR3 spans 14 residues. In germline, CDR1 is SGHVT, CDR2 SQSDAQ. CDR3 sequence: CASSLAGQGSEQYV. The CDR3 DNA reads as TGTGCCAGCAGCTTAGCAGGACAGGGGTCCGAGCAGTACGTC.

This clonotype was recorded many times. This chain links TRBV7-2 with TRBJ2-5; 7 positions agree with TRBD1. CDR1 is SGHTA, CDR2 FQGNSA, per germline. This CDR3 is 15 amino acids long. J was trimmed by 0 bases and V by 5 bases; bases with no gene match: 6. CDR3 sequence reads: CASSPGTAYQETQYF. In nucleotides, the CDR3 is TGTGCCAGCAGCCCAGGGACAGCGTACCAAGAGACCCAGTACTTC.

This clonotype was found a few times. The rearrangement joins TRBV27 to TRBJ2-1; D remains unclear. This CDR3 spans 14 amino acids. The ends were cut back, 3 bases at V and 3 bases at J, with 9 bases in the middle. Germline-derived CDR1 and CDR2 are MNHEY and SMNVEV (reference sequence). The CDR3 nucleotides read TGTGCCAGCAGTTTGTATCAGAACTACAATGAGCAGTTCTTC. It translates to CASSLYQNYNEQFF.

About this clonotype itself: An end of the junction does not agree with germline; a read error may underlie this. The chain is built from TRBV12-3 or TRBV12-4 and TRBJ2-7; 7 bases map to TRBD1. The CDR3 length is 14 residues. The CDR3: CVSSPRGLIHEQYF. The DNA of the CDR3 is TGTGTCAGCAGTCCGAGGGGGCTGATCCACGAGCAGTACTTC.